This section outlines one TCR beta chain sequence together with its context. As yet, its antigen is unknown. Sequence at one end of the junction differs from germline and may be a read error. The data were taken from a study of cytomegalovirus exposure and HLA in healthy donors. Looking at the study overall: From HLA-typed donors, an early data release held approximately 85 million unique TCRs. Findings and limits, study-wide: The availability of immune exposure information extended only to CMV serostatus. When a later analysis compared HLA-associated TCR beta chains with equally common others, the HLA-associated chains turned out to be more clonally expanded and to have lower generation probabilities.

The CDR3 spans 13 residues. CDR1 and CDR2 from the germline V gene are SSHAT and FNYEAQ (reference sequence). The PCR contained 60 Vbeta and 13 Jbeta primers. The assay was immunoSEQ multiplex PCR, and TCRdb's table has in-frame clones only and misses some. This sample has approximately 100,000 clones, with roughly 75% found just once. The specimen was PBMCs. The sequence was obtained from a male donor in good health and CMV-seropositive. The V call is TRBV7-7, the J call TRBJ1-5, with D unresolved. The DNA of the CDR3 is TGTGCTAGCAGCTTAAATGCCGGTCAGCCCCAGCATTTT. Amino acid sequence: CASSLNAGQPQHF.